This T cell receptor (beta chain) stems from a study of blood T cell repertoires in COVID-19. Trimming removed 6 bases at V and 3 bases at J, with 6 bases between. The germline gives CDR1 SNHLY, CDR2 FYNNEI. The CDR3 consists of 13 residues. Source study methods: The authors estimated nucleated cell counts from reference gene primer amplification. Assay: immunoSEQ multiplex PCR; the TCRdb copy retains only in-frame clones and omits some. The D gene and trimming were derived from the DNA, and the V and J assignments and clone size from that table. The sample has around 470,000 clones, 75% to 90% seen once. This clone was recorded only once.

V is TRBV2 and J is TRBJ2-6; weak D call: TRBD1 (6 bases). The sequence was obtained from a young man with COVID-19, enrolled during active disease. Sample: peripheral blood. Written as DNA, the CDR3 is TGTGCCAGCAGGGACAGTGGGGCCAACGTCCTGACTTTC. Protein sequence: CASRDSGANVLTF.